A single sample gave rise to the 18 T cell receptor beta chains below, sequenced in a study of control samples from healthy donors and cancer patients. The method was immunoSEQ multiplex PCR; TCRdb's version includes in-frame clones alone and lacks a portion of them. The table records 100,000 or so clones, roughly 85% of them present only once. Sequencing input: blood. The receptors stem from a woman in her forties or fifties in good health.

In DNA, the CDR3 is TGTGCCAGCAGCTTGCACATGGGGGAAAAACTGTTTTTT. This encodes CASSLHMGEKLFF. The chain employs TRBV5-6 and TRBJ1-4; no clear D. Germline assignment: CDR1 SGHDT and CDR2 YYEEEE. The CDR3 totals 13 residues. Trimming shortened V by 1 base and J by 8 bases, and 9 bases separated the two germline ends.

The gene calls are TRBV7-6 and TRBJ1-6; D gene unclear. V dropped 1 base and J dropped 6 bases, with 10 bases sitting between them. The CDR3 contains 15 residues. Germline V CDR1 and CDR2: SGHVS, FNYEAQ. CDR3 nucleotide sequence: TGTGCCAGCAGCTTAGAAGGGCAGGTTAATTCACCCCTCCACTTT. Translation: CASSLEGQVNSPLHF.

This chain uses TRBV5-4 with TRBJ1-1, with 11 positions matching TRBD1. The V and J ends lost 4 bases and 4 bases, in that order; junction bases with no gene match: 6. CDR1 and CDR2 (germline): SGHNT, YYREEE (reference sequence). This CDR3 spans 15 amino acids. CDR3 residues: CASSKDRGRSTEAFF. The CDR3 nucleotides are TGTGCCAGCAGCAAGGACAGGGGGCGGAGCACTGAAGCTTTCTTT.

The chain has TRBV7-9 and TRBJ1-6; TRBD1 might be the D (6 bases). CDR3 length: 14 amino acids. Trimming cost V 2 bases and J 7 bases, with 9 bases left between them. Germline V gives CDR1 SEHNR, CDR2 FQNEAQ (reference sequence). The CDR3 loop is CASSLYRENSPLHF. In DNA form, the CDR3 reads TGTGCCAGCAGCTTATACAGGGAGAATTCACCCCTCCACTTT.

This rearrangement joins TRBV3-1 (or the pseudogene TRBV3-2) to TRBJ2-3, with D hard to call. The CDR3 length is 11 residues. Germline loops: CDR1 LGHDT, CDR2 YNNKEL (reference sequence). V lost 4 bases and J lost 5, with 4 bases in between. CDR3 sequence reads: CASSPGDTQYF. CDR3 bases: TGTGCCAGCAGCCCCGGAGATACGCAGTATTTT.

About this clone itself: Other DNA sequences in the same sample also yield this CDR3. The chain couples TRBV12-3 or TRBV12-4 to TRBJ1-2, with 7 bases lining up with TRBD1. CDR3 length equals 13 residues. The J segment lost 4 bases and the V segment lost 6 bases, leaving 5 bases of the junction unmatched. CDR3 nucleotides: TGTGCCAGCAGCTCACAGGGGTTCTATGGCTACACCTTC. Its protein product is CASSSQGFYGYTF.

In its sample, this clone was seen once. V is TRBV18 and J is TRBJ2-3; 7 bases match TRBD1. This CDR3 is 14 amino acids long. The trim removed 4 bases at V and 5 bases at J, leaving 6 bases unmatched. Germline CDR1 reads KGHSH; CDR2 reads LQKENI. CDR3 nucleotide sequence: TGTGCCAGCTCACGAACAGGGGTTGGAGATACGCAGTATTTT. Amino acids: CASSRTGVGDTQYF.

About this clone itself: Within the sample, other DNA sequences also encode this same CDR3. The chain links TRBV12-3 or TRBV12-4 to TRBJ1-2; a weak D match, TRBD1 (5 bases). V was shortened by 2 bases and J by 8 bases, with 6 bases between the two germline ends. The CDR3 runs 11 residues. The CDR3 protein is CASSLQGGYTF. The CDR3, as DNA: TGTGCCAGCAGTTTACAGGGAGGCTACACCTTC.

CDR3 residues: CASSRQSHNQPQHF. CDR3 sequence (DNA): TGTGCCAGCAGTCGACAGAGTCACAATCAGCCCCAGCATTTT. The V and J genes are TRBV7-2 and TRBJ1-5; a weak D match, TRBD1 (5 bases). Germline V gene lookup returns CDR1 SGHTA and CDR2 FQGNSA. Deletions cut 6 bases from V and 3 bases from J, with 12 bases between. The CDR3 totals 14 residues.

This rearrangement joins TRBV7-9 to TRBJ2-7, with D possibly called TRBD1 or TRBD2 (5 bases each). The length of the CDR3 is 16 residues. Trimming removed 5 bases from V and 1 base from J, with 18 bases in between. In germline, CDR1 is SEHNR, CDR2 FQNEAQ (reference sequence). The CDR3 loop reads CASSRNWGTPSYEQYF. CDR3 in DNA: TGTGCCAGCAGCCGTAATTGGGGGACCCCATCCTACGAGCAGTACTTC.

The chain links TRBV10-2 to TRBJ2-4; 8 bases align to TRBD1. Looked up from germline, CDR1 is WSHSY and CDR2 is SAAADI. With V trimmed by 4 bases and J by 0 bases, 8 bases remained unmatched. The CDR3 consists of 17 residues. CDR3: CASSGYGDRRAKNIQYF. The CDR3 DNA is TGCGCCAGCAGTGGCTATGGGGACAGGAGAGCCAAAAACATTCAGTACTTC.

The chain uses TRBV18 and TRBJ1-5, with 10 bases aligning to TRBD1. This CDR3 has 16 residues. Germline V gene data show CDR1 as KGHSH and CDR2 as LQKENI. The V and J ends lost 3 bases and 2 bases, in that order; junction bases with no gene match: 4. The CDR3 DNA reads as TGTGCCAGCTCACCCTCGGACAGGGGGGGCAATCAGCCCCAGCATTTT. This encodes CASSPSDRGGNQPQHF.

CDR3 DNA sequence: TGTGCCAGTAGAGGACAGGGCTCCTACAATGAGCAGTTCTTC. It codes for CASRGQGSYNEQFF. The J gene is TRBJ2-1, the V gene TRBV19; 8 positions match TRBD1. Germline lookup yields CDR1 LNHDA and CDR2 SQIVND (reference sequence). CDR3 length: 14 amino acids. V was pared by 6 bases and J by 0 bases, with 1 base of the junction left unmatched. The complete variable domain, with remaining parts taken from reference TRBV19 and TRBJ2-1, reads DGGITQSPKYLFRKEGQNVTLSCEQNLNHDAMYWYRQDPGQGLRLIYYSQIVNDFQKGDIAEGYSVSREKKESFPLTVTSAQKNPTAFYLCASRGQGSYNEQFFGPGTRLTVL.

This sequence joins TRBV6-2 or TRBV6-3 and TRBJ2-7; D perhaps matches TRBD2 (5 bases). Trimming cost V 2 bases and J 4 bases, with 18 bases left between them. Germline V gene sequence: CDR1 MNHEY, CDR2 SVGEGT. The CDR3 contains 16 residues. For the CDR3, the DNA is TGTGCCAGCAGTTACAATCAACAAGGACTTTTGTACGAGCAGTACTTC. It is translated as CASSYNQQGLLYEQYF.

The table lists this clone with a few counts. The sample carries other DNA sequences with the same CDR3. The chain links TRBV5-6 to TRBJ2-5, with 10 bases matching TRBD1. Germline values: CDR1 SGHDT, CDR2 YYEEEE. V dropped 3 bases and J dropped 3; count of bases not matched to a gene: 8. The CDR3 contains 16 residues. The CDR3 region is CASSSRDRGFEETQYF. CDR3 nucleotides: TGTGCCAGCAGCTCCCGGGACAGGGGATTCGAAGAGACCCAGTACTTC.

The V gene is TRBV23-1, the J gene TRBJ1-3, with D maybe TRBD1 (5 bases). TRBV23-1 is placed among ORFs of uncertain function. CDR3 length: 18 amino acids. V lost 8 bases and J lost 0, with 23 bases in between. The CDR3 sequence: CASGWDPETDNSGNTIYF. For the CDR3, the DNA is TGCGCCAGCGGCTGGGACCCTGAGACTGATAACTCTGGAAACACCATATATTTT.

This clone is a singleton in its sample. The rearrangement uses TRBV6-5 and TRBJ1-6; no definite D call. CDR1 and CDR2 (germline): MNHEY, SVGAGI. There are 12 residues in the CDR3. Trimming left V 8 bases short and J 9 bases short, with 11 bases between. CDR3 loop: CASREGTSPLHF. CDR3 in DNA: TGTGCCAGCCGAGAGGGAACTTCACCCCTCCACTTT.

V and J are TRBV4-1 and TRBJ2-1, with D tentatively TRBD1 (6 bases). CDR1 and CDR2 from the germline V gene are MGHRA and YSYEKL. V lost 6 bases and J 3 bases, leaving 12 bases between the germline ends. The CDR3 extends over 14 amino acids. CDR3 sequence reads: CASSRTEIYNEQFF. Written as DNA, the CDR3 is TGCGCCAGCAGTAGGACAGAAATCTACAATGAGCAGTTCTTC.